This entry describes one TCR beta chain. This clone was seen once. What antigen it recognizes has not been identified. Base qualities were left out, and no much larger clone turns up one base away. These data are taken from a study of cytomegalovirus exposure and HLA in healthy donors (dated by TCRdb to 2016 to 2017). With respect to the entire study: An earlier analysis of some 550 of the donors reported 250 to 300 Gb of sequence data and about 100 million unique TCR beta sequences from 150 million to 200 million T cells. An early release covering approximately 600 HLA-typed donors comprised 300 to 350 gigabases of sequencing data and tens of millions of unique TCR sequences. Of the 350 to 400 genotyped donors, around 81% fell in the genetic ancestry cluster associated with self-reported Caucasian donors. The aim of the study was to test whether cataloging public T cell receptors could identify signatures of past pathogen exposure. The T cell repertoires of 666 subjects were profiled by immunosequencing and related to cytomegalovirus serostatus. Besides the first cohort of about 730 subjects, a separate validation cohort made up of 95 to 150 different subjects was used. High-throughput TCR immunosequencing, statistical association of individual TCRs with disease status, and machine learning were combined to predict cytomegalovirus infection status. To study patterns of TCR occurrence, a later analysis re-analyzed previously published TCR beta repertoires from several hundred donors and added high-resolution HLA genotyping. Rather than drawing on any new phenotypic data, the later analysis identified candidate immune exposures from TCR beta sequences and the way those sequences occurred across donors. An earlier analysis of fewer than 700 of the donors applied high-throughput TCR beta sequencing to assess whether each TCR beta V gene segment acted as functional or pseudogenic. Donor age, sex, ethnicity and CMV serostatus were compiled alongside the repertoire data. A later genetic analysis used genome-wide SNP genotypes for about 55% of the 666 donors, treating that subset as a discovery cohort. Every repertoire in the discovery cohort had been generated on one and the same sequencing platform. Class I and class II HLA loci were covered by the typing at four-digit resolution. The number of donors typed differed by locus, with 629-630 for A, B, C, DRB1 and DQB1, 522 for DQA1, some 570 for DPA1, and around 430 for DPB1. Several DR-DQ haplotypes were treated as single units for association and clustering because of strong linkage in the cohort. Across 300 to 400 genotyped donors of the cohort, an average of 235,054 unique TCR beta nucleotide sequences per donor were sequenced, and around 19% of those sequences were non-productive.

The junction carries 9 bases between V and J, which are trimmed by 0 bases and 0 bases respectively. CDR3 length: 15 amino acids, cysteine to phenylalanine. Only the CDR3 part of the read is kept: 45 bases, read in frame from the first base. CDR1 and CDR2 are read off the germline V gene as SGDLS and YYNGEE. The study at large found these results: Correlated functional status among segregating V segments might be attributable to linkage disequilibrium, but an unknown experimental factor could not be ruled out. The authors suggested that the approach could potentially be extended to other disease states and immunological phenotypes. In a later analysis, TCR association rates were found to vary across HLA loci, with the most associated TCRs seen for DRB1 alleles and the fewest for HLA-C alleles. In the study, 150 to 200 TCR beta chains were listed as associated with cytomegalovirus. The classifier was reported to diagnose cytomegalovirus status with high specificity and sensitivity in both the original cohort and the validation cohort. CMV serostatus was the only immune exposure information available for the cohort. The sequencing pipeline was judged likely to have produced a cluster of highly shared sequence variants as a technical artifact. In a later analysis, HLA-associated TCR beta chains were found to be more clonally expanded and to have lower generation probabilities than equally common non-associated chains. Several of the top co-occurrence clusters appeared to be linked to parvovirus B19, influenza, CMV and Epstein-Barr virus, according to a later analysis. Because the 87-base-pair reads could not distinguish some IMGT-functional V segments, including TRBV6-2 and TRBV6-3, those segments were excluded. A later analysis associated 16,951 TCR beta sequences with specific HLA alleles at a false discovery rate of 0.05. A further reported finding was that TCR beta sequences accurately predicted the HLA-A and HLA-B alleles for most subjects in the first cohort. Sequencing depth was assumed to be roughly uniform across donors in the presence/absence analyses, though that assumption may not hold. Because HLA typing was missing for some donors at each locus, association tests included only the typed subset. According to a later analysis, most CMV-associated TCR beta chains appeared to be HLA-restricted, and the HLA associations seemed to be driven largely by CMV exposure. An earlier analysis of approximately 590 of the donors showed that most TCR beta V segments appeared in productive rearrangements either about 87% or about 30% of the time, which broadly matched IMGT annotations. In vitro tests confirmed that a few of the cytomegalovirus-associated TCR beta chains recognize cytomegalovirus antigens. A later genetic analysis associated a missense DCLRE1C variant with V-gene and J-gene trimming of TCR beta chains, and an independent cohort replicated the association. According to a later genetic analysis, donors in an Asian-associated ancestry cluster had fewer N-insertions in productive TCRs than the approximately 670-donor mean. Fewer than 20 rarely observed V segments, including chromosome 9 orphons, were excluded from the earlier analysis of about 610 of the donors because counts were too low. Most TCR sequences were seen in very few donors, while some public TCRs were found in many individuals. Strong co-occurrence of HLA alleles, especially DR and DQ, made assigning TCR associations to individual alleles difficult. In this cohort, only TCR beta chains were sequenced, and detectable features were limited by the absence of alpha or paired-chain data.

The cohort consisted of hundreds of healthy bone marrow donors. At the time of sampling, every cohort member was nominally healthy, though immune exposures that went unrecorded were likely present. The donor was CMV seronegative and belonged to the group of 352 seronegative cohort members. A peripheral blood sample was provided by each donor, and peripheral blood mononuclear cells were used for TCR beta sequencing. The Qiagen DNeasy Blood Extraction Kit was used to extract genomic DNA from the blood cell samples. Libraries were built with the immunoSEQ multiplex PCR assay. For the multiplex PCR, a mixture combining 60 forward primers for TCR Vbeta segments and 13 reverse primers for TCR Jbeta segments was used. A multiplex PCR assay on genomic DNA amplified the CDR3 region of rearranged TCR beta genes. Amplified TCR beta libraries were sequenced as 87-base-pair reads on the Illumina HiSeq System. Regarding the original processing steps: In a later analysis, around 80 million unique TCR beta chains were counted across the 666 repertoires, and about 9.9 million of these chains were shared by at least two donors. To remove PCR and sequencing errors, raw reads were error-corrected and collapsed into unique sequences using a nearest-neighbor algorithm that merged closely related sequences. To assign V, D and J gene segments, CDR3 sequences were aligned to IMGT reference sequences. Each retained sequence needed at least a six-nucleotide match to both a V gene segment and a J gene segment. A rearrangement was called productive if the CDR3 had no stop codons and remained in frame with V and J, and every other rearrangement was called non-productive. CDR3 was defined by IMGT convention, running from the second conserved V-encoded cysteine to the conserved J-encoded phenylalanine. The earlier analysis of about 570 of the donors excluded any sequence lacking an unambiguous match to a single V gene segment. An earlier analysis of fewer than 650 of the donors classified V segments as functional when productive rearrangements were above 56.7% and as segregating when the standard deviation between donors was above 5%. A statistical classification framework was built for diagnosing cytomegalovirus status from the catalog of TCR beta chain sequences. In a later analysis, TCR nucleotide sequences were compared against IMGT/GENE-DB human TR gene sequences so that V and J genes could be assigned. A later analysis assigned CDR3 sequences and most-parsimonious VDJ recombination scenarios with the TCRdist pipeline. A later analysis defined each TCR beta chain by its CDR3 amino acid sequence plus V-gene family, and excluded reads lacking a unique V-gene family. As a way to deal with suspected cross-contamination and a sequencing artifact, a later analysis dropped 450 to 700 nucleotide sequences that were highly shared and had low generation probability. In a later analysis, a clonal expansion index for each public chain was calculated from normalized within-repertoire ranks of inferred template counts. In a later analysis, generation probabilities were computed using a VDJ recombination model fitted to out-of-frame rearrangements, and the results were checked against IGoR. In a later analysis, TCR-TCR, TCR-HLA and TCR-CMV co-occurrence was scored with hypergeometric tests, and a repertoire-size bias correction was applied to TCR pairs. A later analysis estimated false discovery rates by permuting HLA or CMV assignments 20 times. In a later analysis, co-occurring TCRs were grouped using DBSCAN, and TCRdist sequence similarity was added for clustering within HLA-allele-positive subsets. Repertoires with fewer than 30,000 or more than 120,000 public chains, plus five repertoires with anomalous nucleotide sharing, were excluded from co-occurrence clustering. This is the immuneACCESS table as TCRdb keeps it, with only in-frame sequences that have V and J called. A part of the clones is gone; compared with another copy, unresolved V genes explain less than half, and the rest is unexplained. V and J calls and clone size are copied from that table; D and trimming were computed from the DNA. Counted in this sample were under 250,000 clones; roughly 80% of them appeared once. The top ten clones comprise 3% to 4% of the sample.

The sequencing input was PBMCs. This receptor chain uses TRBV9 and TRBJ1-1, with the D gene not confidently named. The sequence derives from a male donor in good health and CMV-seronegative. The DNA sequence is as follows: TGTGCCAGCAGCGTAGGACTGAAGATGAACACTGAAGCTTTCTTT. It encodes CASSVGLKMNTEAFF.